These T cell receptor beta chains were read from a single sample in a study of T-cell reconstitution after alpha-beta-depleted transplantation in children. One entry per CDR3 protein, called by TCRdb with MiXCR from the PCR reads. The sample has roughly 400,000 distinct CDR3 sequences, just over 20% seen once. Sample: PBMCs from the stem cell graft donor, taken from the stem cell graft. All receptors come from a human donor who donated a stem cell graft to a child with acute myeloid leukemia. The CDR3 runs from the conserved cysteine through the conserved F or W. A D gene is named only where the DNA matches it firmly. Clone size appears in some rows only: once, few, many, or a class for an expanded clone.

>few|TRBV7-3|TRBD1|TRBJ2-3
CASSRTGVTDTQYF
TGTGCCAGCAGCCGAACAGGGGTCACAGATACGCAGTATTTT
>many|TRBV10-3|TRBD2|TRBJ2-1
CAISAPGTRDEQFF
TGTGCCATCAGTGCCCCCGGGACTAGAGATGAGCAGTTCTTC
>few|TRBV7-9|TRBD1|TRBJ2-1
CASSLPGQGRGEQFF
TGTGCCAGCAGCTTACCCGGACAGGGTAGGGGTGAGCAGTTCTTC
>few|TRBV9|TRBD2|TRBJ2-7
CASSPGLAGMYEQYF
TGTGCCAGCAGCCCCGGACTAGCGGGAATGTACGAGCAGTACTTC
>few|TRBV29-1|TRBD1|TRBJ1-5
CSVKDRGLQSNQPQHF
TGCAGCGTTAAGGACAGGGGTCTTCAGAGCAATCAGCCCCAGCATTTT
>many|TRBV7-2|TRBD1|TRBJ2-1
CASSLGQGVVGQFF
TGTGCCAGCAGCTTAGGGCAGGGGGTGGTGGGGCAGTTCTTC
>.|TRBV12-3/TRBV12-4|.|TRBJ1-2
CASSLVQGKGGYTF
TGTGCCAGCAGTTTGGTACAGGGTAAGGGGGGCTACACCTTC
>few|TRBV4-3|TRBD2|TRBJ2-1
CASSQDAGRGYNEQFF
TGCGCCAGCAGCCAAGATGCCGGGAGGGGCTACAATGAGCAGTTCTTC
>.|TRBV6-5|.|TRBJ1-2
CASSLGGGPTGYTF
TGTGCCAGCAGTTTGGGGGGGGGTCCAACAGGCTACACCTTC
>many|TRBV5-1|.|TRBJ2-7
CASSSNLLEQYF
TGCGCCAGCAGCTCCAACCTTCTCGAGCAGTACTTC
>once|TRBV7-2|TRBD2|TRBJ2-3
CASTLGLGGDTQYF
TGTGCCAGCACCCTGGGACTAGGAGGCGATACGCAGTATTTT
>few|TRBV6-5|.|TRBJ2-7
CASSANYEQYF
TGTGCCAGCAGTGCGAACTACGAGCAGTACTTC
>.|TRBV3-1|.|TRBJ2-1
CASSRDNQYNEQFF
TGTGCCAGCAGCCGGGACAACCAGTACAATGAGCAGTTCTTC
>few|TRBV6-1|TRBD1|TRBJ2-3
CASSKGQGTPTDTQYF
TGTGCCAGCAGTAAAGGACAGGGTACCCCCACAGATACGCAGTATTTT
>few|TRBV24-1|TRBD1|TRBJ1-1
CATSVGTGGTEAFF
TGTGCCACCAGTGTCGGGACAGGGGGCACTGAAGCTTTCTTT
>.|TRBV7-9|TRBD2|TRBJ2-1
CASSRTSGRSGNEQFF
TGTGCCAGCAGCCGGACTAGCGGGAGATCGGGCAATGAGCAGTTCTTC
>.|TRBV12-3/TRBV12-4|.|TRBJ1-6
CASSLQEDSPLHF
TGTGCCAGCAGTTTACAAGAGGATTCACCCCTCCACTTT
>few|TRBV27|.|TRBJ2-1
CASSSRLKPGEQFF
TGTGCCAGCAGTTCCAGACTAAAACCGGGTGAGCAGTTCTTC
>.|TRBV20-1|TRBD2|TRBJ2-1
CSARKTGTRTYNEQFF
TGCAGTGCGCGGAAAACCGGGACTAGAACCTACAATGAGCAGTTCTTC
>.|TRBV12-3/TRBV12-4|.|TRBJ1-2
CASSRPGLQNYGYTF
TGTGCCAGCAGTCGCCCAGGACTGCAAAACTATGGCTACACCTTC
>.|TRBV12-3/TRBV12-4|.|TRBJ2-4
CASREQTANIQYF
TGTGCCAGCAGGGAGCAAACAGCGAACATTCAGTACTTC
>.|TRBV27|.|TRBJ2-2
CASRGWNTGELFF
TGTGCCAGCAGGGGTTGGAACACCGGGGAGCTGTTTTTT
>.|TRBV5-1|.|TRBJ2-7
CASRVDGGPYEQYF
TGCGCCAGCAGGGTCGACGGGGGTCCCTACGAGCAGTACTTC
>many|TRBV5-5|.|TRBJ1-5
CASSLDGISNQPQHF
TGTGCCAGCAGCTTGGACGGTATCAGCAATCAGCCCCAGCATTTT
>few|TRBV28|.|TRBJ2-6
CASKSRFSSGANVLTF
TGTGCCAGCAAGTCCAGGTTTAGCTCTGGGGCCAACGTCCTGACTTTC
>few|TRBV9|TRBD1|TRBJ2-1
CASSAGTGPYNEQFF
TGTGCCAGCAGCGCCGGGACAGGCCCCTACAATGAGCAGTTCTTC
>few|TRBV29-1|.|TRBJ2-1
CSVEDMGYEQFF
TGCAGCGTTGAAGACATGGGATATGAGCAGTTCTTC
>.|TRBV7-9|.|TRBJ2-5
CASSVPRASGRETQYF
TGTGCCAGCAGCGTTCCGAGGGCCTCGGGGAGGGAGACCCAGTACTTC
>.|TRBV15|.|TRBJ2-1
CATSGEGGIYNEQFF
TGTGCCACCAGCGGGGAAGGGGGGATTTACAATGAGCAGTTCTTC
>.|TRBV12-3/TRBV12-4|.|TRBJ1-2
CASTWGYGYTF
TGTGCCAGCACTTGGGGATACGGCTACACCTTC
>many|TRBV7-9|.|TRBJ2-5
CASSSQDQETQYF
TGTGCCAGCAGCTCCCAGGATCAAGAGACCCAGTACTTC
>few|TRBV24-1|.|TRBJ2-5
CATSDSKTQYF
TGTGCCACCAGTGATTCAAAGACCCAGTACTTC
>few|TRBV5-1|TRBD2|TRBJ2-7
CASPMISSGRVTYEQYF
TGCGCCAGCCCGATGATCAGTAGCGGGAGGGTTACCTACGAGCAGTACTTC
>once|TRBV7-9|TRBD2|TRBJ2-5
CASSPKRGGTQYF
TGTGCCAGCAGCCCCAAGCGGGGGGGGACCCAGTACTTC
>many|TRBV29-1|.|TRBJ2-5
CSVLAPEKETQYF
TGCAGCGTCCTAGCGCCCGAGAAAGAGACCCAGTACTTC
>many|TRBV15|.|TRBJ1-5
CATSPRRDQPQHF
TGTGCCACCAGCCCCCGACGCGATCAGCCCCAGCATTTT
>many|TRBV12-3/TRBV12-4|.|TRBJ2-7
CASSLAREQYF
TGTGCCAGCAGTCTCGCGAGGGAGCAGTACTTC
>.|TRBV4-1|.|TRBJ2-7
CASSQDRVPGRSSYEQYF
TGCGCCAGCAGCCAAGATCGCGTGCCGGGAAGGAGCTCCTACGAGCAGTACTTC
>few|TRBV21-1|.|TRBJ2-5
CASSTPGYQETQYF
TGTGCCAGCAGCACCCCAGGGTACCAAGAGACCCAGTACTTC
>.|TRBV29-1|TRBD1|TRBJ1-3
CSVEHMGQGRRPVSGNTIYF
TGCAGCGTTGAACATATGGGACAGGGACGAAGGCCCGTCTCTGGAAACACCATATATTTT
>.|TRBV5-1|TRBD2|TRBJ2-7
CASSLRDYGYEQYF
TGCGCCAGCAGCTTAAGGGACTACGGTTACGAGCAGTACTTC
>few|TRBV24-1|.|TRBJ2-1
CATSLASQSYNEQFF
TGTGCCACCAGTCTCGCGTCGCAATCCTACAATGAGCAGTTCTTC
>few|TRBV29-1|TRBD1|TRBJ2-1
CSHSGTGAEEQFF
TGCAGCCACAGCGGGACAGGGGCAGAAGAGCAGTTCTTC
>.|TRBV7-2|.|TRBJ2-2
CASSPSFGELFF
TGTGCCAGCAGCCCTAGCTTTGGGGAGCTGTTTTTT
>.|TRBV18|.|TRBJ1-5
CASSPDSNSNQPQHF
TGTGCCAGCTCACCAGACAGTAATAGCAATCAGCCCCAGCATTTT
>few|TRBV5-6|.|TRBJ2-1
CASSLDWGNEQFF
TGTGCCAGCAGCTTGGACTGGGGGAATGAGCAGTTCTTC
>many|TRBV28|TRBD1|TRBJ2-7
CASRRQGRYEQYF
TGTGCCAGCAGAAGACAGGGTCGCTACGAGCAGTACTTC